The following is a TCR beta chain sequence with its context. Its specificity is not known. The CDR3 has 12 residues. CDR1 and CDR2 from the germline V gene are SGHRS and YFSETQ. V was trimmed by 4 bases and J by 6 bases, leaving 9 bases between them. The data are from a study of T cell responses to AZD1222 COVID-19 vaccine. Sequencing was performed with immunoSEQ multiplex PCR; in TCRdb, only in-frame clones are kept and a portion is missing. The sample contains about 83,000 clones, more than 70% of which appear only once. Points from the study as a whole: Of the AZD1222 recipients, only 5 or 6 were seropositive at baseline. CD4 TCRs linked to vaccination spanned spike, dominating at 160-218 and 743-854. Variant regions that are unmutated are reportedly the target of nearly half of spike-specific TCRs.

The sample here was peripheral blood, taken on day 0 of AZD1222 vaccination. The V gene is TRBV5-1, the J gene TRBJ2-3, with D possibly called TRBD1 or TRBD2 (5 bases each). This sequence was found in an adult in good health. As DNA, the CDR3 is TGCGCCAGCAGCGGCGAGGGGGATACGCAGTATTTT. Translating it yields CASSGEGDTQYF. The whole variable domain, filled in from reference TRBV5-1 and TRBJ2-3, reads KAGVTQTPRYLIKTRGQQVTLSCSPISGHRSVSWYQQTPGQGLQFLFEYFSETQRNKGNFPGRFSGRQFSNSRSEMNVSTLELGDSALYLCASSGEGDTQYFGPGTRLTVL.